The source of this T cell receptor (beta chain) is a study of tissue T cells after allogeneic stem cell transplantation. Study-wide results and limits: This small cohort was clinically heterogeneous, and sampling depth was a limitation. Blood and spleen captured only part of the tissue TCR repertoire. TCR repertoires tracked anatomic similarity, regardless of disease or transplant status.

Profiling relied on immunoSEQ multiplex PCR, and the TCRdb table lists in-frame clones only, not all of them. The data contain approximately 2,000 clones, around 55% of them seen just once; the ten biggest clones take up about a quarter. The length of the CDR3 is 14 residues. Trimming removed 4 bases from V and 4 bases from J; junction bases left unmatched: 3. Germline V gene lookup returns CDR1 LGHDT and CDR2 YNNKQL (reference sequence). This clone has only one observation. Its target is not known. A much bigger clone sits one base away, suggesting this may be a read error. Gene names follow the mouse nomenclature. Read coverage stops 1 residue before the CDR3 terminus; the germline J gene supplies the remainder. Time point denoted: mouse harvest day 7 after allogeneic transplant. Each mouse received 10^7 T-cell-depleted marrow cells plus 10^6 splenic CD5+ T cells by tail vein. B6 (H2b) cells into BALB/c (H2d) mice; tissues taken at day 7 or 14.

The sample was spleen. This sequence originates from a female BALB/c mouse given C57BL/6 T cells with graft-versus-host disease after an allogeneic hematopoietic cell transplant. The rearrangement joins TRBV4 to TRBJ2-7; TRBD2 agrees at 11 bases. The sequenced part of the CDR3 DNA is TGTGCCAGCAGCTCCGGGACTGGGGGATATGAACAGTAC. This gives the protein CASSSGTGGYEQY. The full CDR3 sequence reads CASSSGTGGYEQYF.